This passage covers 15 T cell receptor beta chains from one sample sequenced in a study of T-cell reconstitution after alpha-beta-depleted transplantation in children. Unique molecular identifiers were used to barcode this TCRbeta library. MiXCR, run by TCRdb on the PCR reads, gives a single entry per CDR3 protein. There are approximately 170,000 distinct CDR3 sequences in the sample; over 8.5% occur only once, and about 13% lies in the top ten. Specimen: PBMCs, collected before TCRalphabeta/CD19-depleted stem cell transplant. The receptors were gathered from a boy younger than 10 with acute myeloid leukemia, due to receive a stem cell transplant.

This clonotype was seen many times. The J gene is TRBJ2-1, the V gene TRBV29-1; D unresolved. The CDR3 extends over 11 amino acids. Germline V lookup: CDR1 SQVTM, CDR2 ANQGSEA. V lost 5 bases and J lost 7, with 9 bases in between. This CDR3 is CSVSEWNEQFF. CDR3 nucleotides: TGCAGCGTTTCAGAGTGGAATGAGCAGTTCTTC.

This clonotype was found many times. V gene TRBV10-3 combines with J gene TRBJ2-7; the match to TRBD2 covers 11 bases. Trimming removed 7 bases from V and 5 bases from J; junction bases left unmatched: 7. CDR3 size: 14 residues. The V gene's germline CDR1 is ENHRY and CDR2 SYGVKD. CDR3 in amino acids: CAIKGTSGEDEQYF. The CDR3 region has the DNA TGTGCCATCAAGGGGACTAGCGGAGAGGACGAGCAGTACTTC.

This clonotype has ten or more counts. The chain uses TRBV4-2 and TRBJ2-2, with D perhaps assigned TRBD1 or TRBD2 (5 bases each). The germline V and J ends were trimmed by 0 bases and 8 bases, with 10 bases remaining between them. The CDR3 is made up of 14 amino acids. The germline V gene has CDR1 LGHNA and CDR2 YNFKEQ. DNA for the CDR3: TGTGCCAGCAGCCAAGATGTTGGGGGAGGGGAGCTGTTTTTT. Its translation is CASSQDVGGGELFF.

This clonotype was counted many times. The CDR3 DNA sequence: TGTGCCAGCAGTTTAGGAGCCCGAAGGACTAGCGGCACAGATACGCAGTATTTT. Translated, it gives CASSLGARRTSGTDTQYF. J is TRBJ2-3 and V is TRBV12-3 or TRBV12-4, with 9 bases that match TRBD2. The V gene end was trimmed by 1 base and the J gene end by 1 base; junction bases not matched to a gene: 9. The CDR3 runs to 18 residues.

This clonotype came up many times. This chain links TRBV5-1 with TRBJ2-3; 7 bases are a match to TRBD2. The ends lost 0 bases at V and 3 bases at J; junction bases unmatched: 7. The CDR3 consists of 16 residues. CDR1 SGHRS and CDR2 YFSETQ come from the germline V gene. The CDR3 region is CASSLGVAGSTDTQYF. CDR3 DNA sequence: TGCGCCAGCAGCTTGGGGGTAGCGGGCAGTACAGATACGCAGTATTTT.

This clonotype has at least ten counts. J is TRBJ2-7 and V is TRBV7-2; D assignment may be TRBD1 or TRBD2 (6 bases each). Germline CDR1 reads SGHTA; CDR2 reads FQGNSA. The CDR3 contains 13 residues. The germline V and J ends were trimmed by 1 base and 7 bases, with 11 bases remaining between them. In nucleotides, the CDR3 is TGTGCCAGCAGCTTAGAAGGGGGGAGTGAGCAGTACGTC. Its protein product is CASSLEGGSEQYV.

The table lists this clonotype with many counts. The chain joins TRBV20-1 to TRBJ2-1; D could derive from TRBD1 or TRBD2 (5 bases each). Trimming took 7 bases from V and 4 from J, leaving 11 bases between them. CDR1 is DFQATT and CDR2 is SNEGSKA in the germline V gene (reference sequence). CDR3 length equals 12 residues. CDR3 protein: CSVPGAYNEQFF. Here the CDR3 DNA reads TGCAGTGTACCCGGGGCATACAATGAGCAGTTCTTC.

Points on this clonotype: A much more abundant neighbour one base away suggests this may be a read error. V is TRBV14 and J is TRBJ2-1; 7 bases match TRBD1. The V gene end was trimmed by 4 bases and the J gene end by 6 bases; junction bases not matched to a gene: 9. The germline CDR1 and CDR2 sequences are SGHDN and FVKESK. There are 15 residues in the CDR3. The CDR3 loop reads CASSPLIYRGNEQFF. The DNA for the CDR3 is TGTGCCAGCAGCCCGTTGATATACAGGGGCAATGAGCAGTTCTTC.

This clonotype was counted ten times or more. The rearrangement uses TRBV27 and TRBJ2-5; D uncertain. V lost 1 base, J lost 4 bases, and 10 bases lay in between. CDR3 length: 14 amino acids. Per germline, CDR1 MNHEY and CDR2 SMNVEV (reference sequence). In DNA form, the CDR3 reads TGTGCCAGCAGTTTATACGGGCCGGGAGAGACCCAGTACTTC. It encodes CASSLYGPGETQYF.

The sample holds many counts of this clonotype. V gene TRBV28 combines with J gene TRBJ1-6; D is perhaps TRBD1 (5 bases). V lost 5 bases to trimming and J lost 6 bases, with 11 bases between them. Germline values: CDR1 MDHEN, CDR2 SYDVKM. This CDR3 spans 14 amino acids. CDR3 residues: CASSEGRTNSPLHF. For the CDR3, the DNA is TGTGCCAGCAGTGAGGGACGAACTAATTCACCCCTCCACTTT.

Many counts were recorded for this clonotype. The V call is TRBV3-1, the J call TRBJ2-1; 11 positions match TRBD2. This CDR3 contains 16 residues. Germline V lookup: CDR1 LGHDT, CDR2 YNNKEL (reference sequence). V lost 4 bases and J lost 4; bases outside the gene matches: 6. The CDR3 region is CASSLLAGGAYNEQFF. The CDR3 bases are TGTGCCAGCAGCCTCCTAGCGGGAGGCGCTTACAATGAGCAGTTCTTC.

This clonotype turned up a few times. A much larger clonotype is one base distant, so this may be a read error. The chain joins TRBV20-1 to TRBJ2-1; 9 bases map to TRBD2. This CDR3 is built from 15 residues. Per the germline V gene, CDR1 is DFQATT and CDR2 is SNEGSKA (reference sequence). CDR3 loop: CCAPQTAGGPNEQFF. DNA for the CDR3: TGCTGTGCGCCCCAGACAGCGGGGGGTCCCAATGAGCAGTTCTTC.

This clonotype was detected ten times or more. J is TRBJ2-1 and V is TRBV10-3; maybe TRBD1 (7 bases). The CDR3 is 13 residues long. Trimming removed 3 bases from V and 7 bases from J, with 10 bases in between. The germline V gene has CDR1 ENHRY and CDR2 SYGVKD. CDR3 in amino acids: CAISEQGRNEQFF. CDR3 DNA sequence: TGTGCCATCAGTGAACAGGGGAGGAATGAGCAGTTCTTC.

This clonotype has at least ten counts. This CDR3 reads CSASTGLDGYTF. The CDR3 DNA follows: TGCAGTGCTAGCACAGGCCTGGACGGCTACACCTTC. The rearrangement joins TRBV20-1 to TRBJ1-2; tentatively, D is TRBD1 (5 bases). From germline, CDR1 is DFQATT and CDR2 SNEGSKA (reference sequence). The CDR3 consists of 12 residues. The V end was cut by 3 bases, the J end by 8 bases, with 13 bases between.

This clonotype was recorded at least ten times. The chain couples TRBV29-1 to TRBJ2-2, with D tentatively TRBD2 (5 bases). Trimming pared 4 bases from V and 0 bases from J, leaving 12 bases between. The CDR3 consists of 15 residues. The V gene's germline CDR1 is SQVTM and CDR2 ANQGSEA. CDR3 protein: CSVVQGGPNTGELFF. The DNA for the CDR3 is TGCAGCGTTGTCCAAGGAGGACCGAACACCGGGGAGCTGTTTTTT.